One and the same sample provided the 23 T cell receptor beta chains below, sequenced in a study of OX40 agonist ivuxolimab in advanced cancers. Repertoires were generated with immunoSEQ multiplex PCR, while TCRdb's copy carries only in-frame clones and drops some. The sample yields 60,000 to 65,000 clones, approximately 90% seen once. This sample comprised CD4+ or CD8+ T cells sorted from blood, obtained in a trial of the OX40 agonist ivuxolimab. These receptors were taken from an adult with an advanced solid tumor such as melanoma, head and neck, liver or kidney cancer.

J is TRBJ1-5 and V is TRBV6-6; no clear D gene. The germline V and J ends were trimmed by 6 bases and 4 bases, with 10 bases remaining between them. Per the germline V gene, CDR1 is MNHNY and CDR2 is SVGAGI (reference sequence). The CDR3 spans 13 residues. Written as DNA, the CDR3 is TGTGCCAGCAGGGGCTTCGGGAATCAGCCCCAGCATTTT. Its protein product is CASRGFGNQPQHF.

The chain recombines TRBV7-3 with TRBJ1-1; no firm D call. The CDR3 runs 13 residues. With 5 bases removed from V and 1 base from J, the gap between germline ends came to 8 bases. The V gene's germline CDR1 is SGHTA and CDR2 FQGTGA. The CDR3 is CASSPDTNTEAFF. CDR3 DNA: TGTGCCAGCAGCCCAGACACGAACACTGAAGCTTTCTTT.

The DNA for the CDR3 is TGTGCCTGGAGTGCTAGCGGCCCAACCTATGAGCAGTTCTTC. This sequence encodes CAWSASGPTYEQFF. The genes are TRBV30 and TRBJ2-1; TRBD2 agrees at 7 bases. The germline V gene has CDR1 GTSNPN and CDR2 SVGIG (reference sequence). After removal of 1 base from V and 8 bases from J, the junction contained 8 bases not matched to a gene. This CDR3 is 14 amino acids long.

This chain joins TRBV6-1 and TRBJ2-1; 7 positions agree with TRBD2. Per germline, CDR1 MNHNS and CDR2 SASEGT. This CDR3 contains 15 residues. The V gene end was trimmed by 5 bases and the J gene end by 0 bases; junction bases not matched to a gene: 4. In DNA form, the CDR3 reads TGTGCCAGCAGTTTAGCGGGTGACTCCTACAATGAGCAGTTCTTC. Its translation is CASSLAGDSYNEQFF.

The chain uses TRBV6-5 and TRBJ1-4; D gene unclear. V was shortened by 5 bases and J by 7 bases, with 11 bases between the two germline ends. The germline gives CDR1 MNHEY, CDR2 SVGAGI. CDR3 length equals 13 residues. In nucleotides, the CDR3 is TGTGCCAGCAGTCGGGGTGTGAGTGAAAAACTGTTTTTT. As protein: CASSRGVSEKLFF.

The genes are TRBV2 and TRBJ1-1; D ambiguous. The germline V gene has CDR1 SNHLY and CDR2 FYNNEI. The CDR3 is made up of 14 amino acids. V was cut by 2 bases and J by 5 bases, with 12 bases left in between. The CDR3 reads CASSEQRMGTEAFF. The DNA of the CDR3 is TGTGCCAGCAGTGAACAAAGGATGGGGACTGAAGCTTTCTTT.

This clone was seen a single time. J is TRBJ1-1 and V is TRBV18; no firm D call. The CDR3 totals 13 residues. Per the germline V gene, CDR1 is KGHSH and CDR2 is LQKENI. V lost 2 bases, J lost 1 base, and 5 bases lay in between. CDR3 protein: CASSPRENTEAFF. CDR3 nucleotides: TGTGCCAGCTCACCAAGGGAGAACACTGAAGCTTTCTTT.

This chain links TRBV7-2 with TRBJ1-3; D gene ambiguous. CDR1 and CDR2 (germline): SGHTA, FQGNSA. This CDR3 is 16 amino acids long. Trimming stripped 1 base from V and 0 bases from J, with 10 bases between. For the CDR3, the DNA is TGTGCCAGCAGCTTAGGACGGGGATTCTCTGGAAACACCATATATTTT. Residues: CASSLGRGFSGNTIYF.

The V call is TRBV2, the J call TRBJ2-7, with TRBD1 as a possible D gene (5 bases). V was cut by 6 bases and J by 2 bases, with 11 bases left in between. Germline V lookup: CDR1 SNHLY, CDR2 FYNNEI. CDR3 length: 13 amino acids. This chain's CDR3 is CASRTPDTYEQYF. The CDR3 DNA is TGTGCCAGCAGGACTCCGGACACCTACGAGCAGTACTTC. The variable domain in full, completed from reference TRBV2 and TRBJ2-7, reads EPEVTQTPSHQVTQMGQEVILRCVPISNHLYFYWYRQILGQKVEFLVSFYNNEISEKSEIFDDQFSVERPDGSNFTLKIRSTKLEDSAMYFCASRTPDTYEQYFGPGTRLTVT.

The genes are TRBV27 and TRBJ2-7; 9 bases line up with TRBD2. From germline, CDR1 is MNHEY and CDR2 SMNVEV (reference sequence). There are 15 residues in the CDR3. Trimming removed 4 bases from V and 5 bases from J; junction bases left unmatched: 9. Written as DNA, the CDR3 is TGTGCCAGCAGTTCCTTAGCGGGAGTTATCAACGAGCAGTACTTC. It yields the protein CASSSLAGVINEQYF.

CDR3 region: CASSSQATTNYGYTF. For the CDR3, the DNA is TGTGCCAGCAGTTCACAGGCCACGACTAACTATGGCTACACCTTC. The V call is TRBV28, the J call TRBJ1-2; tentative D call: TRBD1 (5 bases). The CDR3 covers 15 residues. Trimming removed 4 bases from V and 0 bases from J, with 12 bases in between. In germline, CDR1 is MDHEN, CDR2 SYDVKM.

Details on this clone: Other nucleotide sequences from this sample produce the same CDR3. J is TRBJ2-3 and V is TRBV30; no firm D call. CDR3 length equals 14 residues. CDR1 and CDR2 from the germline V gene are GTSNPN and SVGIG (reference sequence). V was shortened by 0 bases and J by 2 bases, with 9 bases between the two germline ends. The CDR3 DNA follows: TGTGCCTGGAGTGTGGGCCTCTACACAGATACGCAGTATTTT. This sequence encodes CAWSVGLYTDTQYF.

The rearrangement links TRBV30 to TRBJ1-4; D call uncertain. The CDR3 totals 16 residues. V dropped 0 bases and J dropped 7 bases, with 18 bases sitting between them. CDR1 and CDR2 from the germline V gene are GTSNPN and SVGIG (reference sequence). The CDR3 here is CAWSVGLRGVSEKLFF. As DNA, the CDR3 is TGTGCCTGGAGTGTCGGGCTCCGGGGTGTGAGTGAAAAACTGTTTTTT. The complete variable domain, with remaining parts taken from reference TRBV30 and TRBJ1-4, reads SQTIHQWPATLVQPVGSPLSLECTVEGTSNPNLYWYRQAAGRGLQLLFYSVGIGQISSEVPQNLSASRPQDRQFILSSKKLLLSDSGFYLCAWSVGLRGVSEKLFFGSGTQLSVL.

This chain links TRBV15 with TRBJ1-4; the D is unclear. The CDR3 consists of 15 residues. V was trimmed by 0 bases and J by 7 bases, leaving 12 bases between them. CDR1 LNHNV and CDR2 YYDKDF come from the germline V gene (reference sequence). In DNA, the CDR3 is TGTGCCACCAGCAGAGAGCCTTCGGCTCTTGAAAAACTGTTTTTT. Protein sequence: CATSREPSALEKLFF.

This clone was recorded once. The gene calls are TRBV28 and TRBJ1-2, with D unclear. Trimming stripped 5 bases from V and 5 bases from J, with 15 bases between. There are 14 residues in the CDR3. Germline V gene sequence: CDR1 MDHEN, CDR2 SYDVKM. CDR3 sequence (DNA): TGTGCCAGCAGTCGACCTACCCCAGGTTATGGCTACACCTTC. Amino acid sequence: CASSRPTPGYGYTF.

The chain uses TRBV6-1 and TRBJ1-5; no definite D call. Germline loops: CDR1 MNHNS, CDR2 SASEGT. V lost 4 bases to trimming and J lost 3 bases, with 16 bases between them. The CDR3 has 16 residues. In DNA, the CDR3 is TGTGCCAGCAGTGGGGGTGGGGAATCGGACAATCAGCCCCAGCATTTT. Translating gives CASSGGGESDNQPQHF.

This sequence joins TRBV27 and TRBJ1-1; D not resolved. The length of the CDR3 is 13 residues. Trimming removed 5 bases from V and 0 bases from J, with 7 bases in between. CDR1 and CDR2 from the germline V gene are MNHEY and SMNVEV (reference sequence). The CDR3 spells CASSGPMNTEAFF. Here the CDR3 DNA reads TGTGCCAGCAGTGGACCTATGAACACTGAAGCTTTCTTT.

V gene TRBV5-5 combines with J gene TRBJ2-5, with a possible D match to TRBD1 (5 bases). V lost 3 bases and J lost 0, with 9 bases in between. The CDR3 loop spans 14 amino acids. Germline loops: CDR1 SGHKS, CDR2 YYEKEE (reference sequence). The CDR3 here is CASSWTLYQETQYF. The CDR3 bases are TGTGCCAGCAGCTGGACACTGTACCAAGAGACCCAGTACTTC.

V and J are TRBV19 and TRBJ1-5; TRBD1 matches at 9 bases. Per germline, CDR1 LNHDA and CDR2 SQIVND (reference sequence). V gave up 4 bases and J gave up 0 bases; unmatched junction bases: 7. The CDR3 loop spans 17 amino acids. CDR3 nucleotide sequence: TGTGCCAGTAGTACCCCGGGACAGGGTGATAGCAATCAGCCCCAGCATTTT. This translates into CASSTPGQGDSNQPQHF.

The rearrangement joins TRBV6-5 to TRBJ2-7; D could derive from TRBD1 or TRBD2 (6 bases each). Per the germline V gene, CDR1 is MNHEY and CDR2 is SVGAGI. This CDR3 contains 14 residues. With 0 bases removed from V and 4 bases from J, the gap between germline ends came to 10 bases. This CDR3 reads CASSYSEGGYEQYF. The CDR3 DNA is TGTGCCAGCAGTTACTCGGAAGGGGGGTACGAGCAGTACTTC.

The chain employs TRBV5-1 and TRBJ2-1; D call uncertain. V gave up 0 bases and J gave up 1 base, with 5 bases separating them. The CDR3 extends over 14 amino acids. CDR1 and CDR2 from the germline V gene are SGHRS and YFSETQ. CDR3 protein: CASSLEASYNEQFF. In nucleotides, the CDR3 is TGCGCCAGCAGCTTGGAAGCGTCCTACAATGAGCAGTTCTTC. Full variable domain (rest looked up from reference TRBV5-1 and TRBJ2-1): KAGVTQTPRYLIKTRGQQVTLSCSPISGHRSVSWYQQTPGQGLQFLFEYFSETQRNKGNFPGRFSGRQFSNSRSEMNVSTLELGDSALYLCASSLEASYNEQFFGPGTRLTVL.

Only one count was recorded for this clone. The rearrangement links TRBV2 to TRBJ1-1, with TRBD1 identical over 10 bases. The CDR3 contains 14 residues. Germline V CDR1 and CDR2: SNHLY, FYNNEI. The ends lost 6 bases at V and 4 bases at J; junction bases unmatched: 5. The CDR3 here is CASRLGQGGTEAFF. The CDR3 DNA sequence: TGTGCCAGCAGACTAGGACAGGGGGGCACTGAAGCTTTCTTT.

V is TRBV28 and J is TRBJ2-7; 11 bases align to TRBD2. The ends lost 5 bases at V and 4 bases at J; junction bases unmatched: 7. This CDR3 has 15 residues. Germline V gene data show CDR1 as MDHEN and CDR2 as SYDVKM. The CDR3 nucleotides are TGTGCCAGCAGTCCGCTAGCGGGAGGAGGGTACGAGCAGTACTTC. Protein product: CASSPLAGGGYEQYF.